The 14 T cell receptor beta chains given below trace back to one sample, sequenced in a study of CD8+ T cells in alopecia areata. Extracted RNA was reverse transcribed, and the resulting cDNA served as sequencing template. Profiling relied on immunoSEQ multiplex PCR, and the TCRdb table lists in-frame clones only, not all of them. The sample shows 140,000 to 150,000 clones, approximately 45% of them seen only once. Sequenced sample: CD4+ T cells sorted from blood. These receptors all stem from a human donor with alopecia areata.

In its sample, this clone was seen a few times. The chain is built from TRBV6-6 and TRBJ2-7; 7 bases align to TRBD1. The J segment lost 2 bases and the V segment lost 5 bases, leaving 3 bases of the junction unmatched. This CDR3 is built from 13 residues. The germline CDR1 and CDR2 sequences are MNHNY and SVGAGI (reference sequence). Here the CDR3 reads CASSTQGAYEQYF. The CDR3 region has the DNA TGTGCCAGCAGTACCCAGGGGGCCTACGAGCAGTACTTC.

This clone was seen a few times. The junction departs from germline at one end; a sequencing error may be responsible. This chain connects TRBV7-2 to TRBJ2-7; D is uncertain. The V gene's germline CDR1 is SGHTA and CDR2 FQGNSA. CDR3 length equals 11 residues. CDR3 sequence (DNA): TGTGCCAGCAGCTTAGCGGGATATGGAGATTTC. As protein: CASSLAGYGDF.

This clone occurred a few times. The CDR3 bases are TGCGCCAGCACGACAGCCGAACGGCAGTACTTC. Translated, it gives CASTTAERQYF. This chain links TRBV10-2 with TRBJ2-7; D is possibly TRBD1 (5 bases). Germline V gene data show CDR1 as WSHSY and CDR2 as SAAADI. The CDR3 runs 11 residues. Trimming stripped 7 bases from V and 9 bases from J, with 13 bases between.

The chain links TRBV19 to TRBJ1-1; unclear D gene. The CDR3 is made up of 14 amino acids. CDR1 and CDR2 (germline): LNHDA, SQIVND (reference sequence). V lost 9 bases and J 0 bases, leaving 14 bases between the germline ends. In DNA form, the CDR3 reads TGTGCCAGCCGGTCGGCAGCGATGAACACTGAAGCTTTCTTT. As protein: CASRSAAMNTEAFF.

The chain combines TRBV4-2 with TRBJ1-1; 11 bases are a match to TRBD1. The CDR3 extends over 15 amino acids. The trim removed 5 bases at V and 1 base at J, leaving 3 bases unmatched. CDR1 and CDR2 (germline): LGHNA, YNFKEQ. DNA for the CDR3: TGTGCCAGCAGCGAAGGACAGGGGGCGAACACTGAAGCTTTCTTT. It codes for CASSEGQGANTEAFF.

The J gene is TRBJ2-1, the V gene TRBV6-1, with 10 bases identical to TRBD2. The CDR3 extends over 13 amino acids. V lost 5 bases to trimming and J lost 8 bases; unmatched junction nucleotides: 3. Germline loops: CDR1 MNHNS, CDR2 SASEGT. The CDR3: CASSWLAGDEQFF. CDR3 DNA: TGTGCCAGCAGTTGGCTAGCGGGAGATGAGCAGTTCTTC.

This clone came up a few times. V gene TRBV29-1 combines with J gene TRBJ2-5, with D unresolved. The CDR3 is 13 residues long. Deletions cut 6 bases from V and 1 base from J, with 12 bases between. Germline V gene data show CDR1 as SQVTM and CDR2 as ANQGSEA. The CDR3 loop is CSVVGQAQETQYF. The DNA for the CDR3 is TGCAGCGTAGTCGGCCAAGCCCAAGAGACCCAGTACTTC.

The V gene is TRBV29-1, the J gene TRBJ2-1; no reliable D call. The germline CDR1 and CDR2 sequences are SQVTM and ANQGSEA. Between the trimmed V and J ends, which lost 4 bases and 2 bases, there was a span of 12 bases. The CDR3 length is 14 residues. DNA of the CDR3: TGCAGCGTTGTCCCCCGGGTTCCCTACAATGAGCAGTTCTTC. Protein sequence: CSVVPRVPYNEQFF.

This clone was recorded a few times. The J gene is TRBJ1-1, the V gene TRBV6-1; 9 nucleotides line up with TRBD1. Germline CDR1 and CDR2: MNHNS and SASEGT. J was trimmed by 4 bases and V by 6 bases; bases with no gene match: 0. The CDR3 is made up of 12 amino acids. The DNA for the CDR3 is TGTGCCAGCAGGACAGGGGGCACTGAAGCTTTCTTT. Translated: CASRTGGTEAFF.

The genes are TRBV2 and TRBJ1-2; D is possibly TRBD1 (5 bases). V was trimmed by 2 bases and J by 7 bases, leaving 20 bases between them. Germline V gene sequence: CDR1 SNHLY, CDR2 FYNNEI. CDR3 length: 16 residues. The CDR3 spells CASSESPPGGHAGYTF. Written as DNA, the CDR3 is TGTGCCAGCAGTGAAAGCCCCCCCGGTGGACATGCTGGCTACACCTTC. Drawing the rest from reference TRBV2 and TRBJ1-2, the complete variable domain is EPEVTQTPSHQVTQMGQEVILRCVPISNHLYFYWYRQILGQKVEFLVSFYNNEISEKSEIFDDQFSVERPDGSNFTLKIRSTKLEDSAMYFCASSESPPGGHAGYTFGSGTRLTVV.

V is TRBV4-1 and J is TRBJ1-1, with D tentatively TRBD1 (6 bases). Trimming left V 4 bases short and J 8 bases short, with 17 bases between. From germline, CDR1 is MGHRA and CDR2 YSYEKL. This CDR3 spans 14 amino acids. The CDR3 loop reads CASSRTPDRPEAFF. CDR3 DNA sequence: TGCGCCAGCAGCCGGACCCCAGACAGGCCCGAAGCTTTCTTT.

This clone occurred a few times. The V and J genes are TRBV5-1 and TRBJ2-5; D gene unclear. CDR3 size: 13 residues. The ends were cut back, 4 bases at V and 4 bases at J, with 11 bases in the middle. Germline V CDR1 and CDR2: SGHRS, YFSETQ. The CDR3, as DNA: TGCGCCAGCAGCCTAGGATCCGGAGAGACCCAGTACTTC. Translation: CASSLGSGETQYF.

This chain links TRBV29-1 with TRBJ2-2, with a weak D call TRBD1 (6 bases). V was shortened by 2 bases and J by 2 bases, with 15 bases between the two germline ends. The germline CDR1 and CDR2 sequences are SQVTM and ANQGSEA. The CDR3 covers 16 residues. The CDR3 protein is CSVESWTDRNTGELFF. CDR3 bases: TGCAGCGTTGAATCGTGGACAGACAGAAACACCGGGGAGCTGTTTTTT.

The V gene is TRBV28, the J gene TRBJ1-4, with D perhaps TRBD1 (6 bases). The CDR3 runs to 13 residues. Germline V gene sequence: CDR1 MDHEN, CDR2 SYDVKM. V was cut by 8 bases and J by 3 bases, with 10 bases left in between. The CDR3 sequence: CASGRGPNEKLFF. CDR3 DNA sequence: TGTGCCAGCGGCAGGGGTCCTAATGAAAAACTGTTTTTT.